Presented here are 14 T cell receptor beta chains from one specimen sequenced in a study of blood T cell repertoires in COVID-19. The assay was immunoSEQ multiplex PCR, and TCRdb's table has in-frame clones only and misses some. Of over 150,000 clones listed, about 86% are singletons. The sample consisted of peripheral blood. The receptors originated from a man aged 50-60 years with active or convalescent COVID-19.

The chain links TRBV5-5 to TRBJ2-2; D might be TRBD1 (5 bases). CDR3 size: 15 residues. Trimming stripped 5 bases from V and 1 base from J, with 12 bases between. CDR1 is SGHKS, CDR2 YYEKEE, per germline (reference sequence). The CDR3 protein is CASRPQGLNTGELFF. The DNA of the CDR3 is TGTGCCAGCAGACCGCAGGGATTGAACACCGGGGAGCTGTTTTTT.

This chain connects TRBV28 to TRBJ1-2, with 8 bases aligning to TRBD1. Per the germline V gene, CDR1 is MDHEN and CDR2 is SYDVKM. The CDR3 loop spans 16 amino acids. V lost 5 bases and J lost 3; bases outside the gene matches: 11. The CDR3 sequence is CASSPTSAGGYYGYTF. CDR3 nucleotide sequence: TGTGCCAGCAGTCCTACAAGTGCAGGGGGCTACTATGGCTACACCTTC.

V is TRBV7-9 and J is TRBJ1-5, with unresolved D. With 5 bases removed from V and 6 bases from J, the gap between germline ends came to 14 bases. The CDR3 has 14 residues. From germline, CDR1 is SEHNR and CDR2 FQNEAQ (reference sequence). The CDR3 loop is CASSPVLEGQPQHF. The CDR3 DNA reads as TGTGCCAGCAGCCCTGTCTTAGAGGGTCAGCCCCAGCATTTT. The full variable domain, in which reference TRBV7-9 and TRBJ1-5 provide the parts outside the CDR3, is DTGVSQNPRHKITKRGQNVTFRCDPISEHNRLYWYRQTLGQGPEFLTYFQNEAQLEKSRLLSDRFSAERPKGSFSTLEIQRTEQGDSAMYLCASSPVLEGQPQHFGDGTRLSIL.

The chain joins TRBV5-4 to TRBJ2-1, with TRBD2 matching over 12 bases. CDR3 length: 18 amino acids. Losses at the gene ends were 9 bases for V and 1 base for J; bases not matched to a gene: 14. CDR1 SGHNT and CDR2 YYREEE come from the germline V gene (reference sequence). The CDR3 bases are TGTGCCACCCAGCCTCGACTAGCGGGAGTTCGGTCCTACAATGAGCAGTTCTTC. The encoded protein is CATQPRLAGVRSYNEQFF. Drawing the rest from reference TRBV5-4 and TRBJ2-1, the complete variable domain is ETGVTQSPTHLIKTRGQQVTLRCSSQSGHNTVSWYQQALGQGPQFIFQYYREEENGRGNFPPRFSGLQFPNYSSELNVNALELDDSALYLCATQPRLAGVRSYNEQFFGPGTRLTVL.

V gene TRBV29-1 combines with J gene TRBJ2-3; D gene uncertain. Trimming removed 2 bases at V and 0 bases at J, with 6 bases between. This CDR3 comprises 13 residues. Germline CDR1 SQVTM, CDR2 ANQGSEA. CDR3 bases: TGCAGCGTTGAATTTCAGAGCACAGATACGCAGTATTTT. It translates to CSVEFQSTDTQYF.

The chain is built from TRBV5-6 and TRBJ1-1, with a tentative D call TRBD1 (5 bases). CDR3 length: 13 residues. The germline gives CDR1 SGHDT, CDR2 YYEEEE. V was clipped by 4 bases and J by 2 bases, with 9 bases between them. This CDR3 reads CASSGALNTEAFF. The CDR3 nucleotides read TGTGCCAGCAGCGGGGCCCTCAACACTGAAGCTTTCTTT. The full variable domain, completed using reference TRBV5-6 and TRBJ1-1, is DAGVTQSPTHLIKTRGQQVTLRCSPKSGHDTVSWYQQALGQGPQFIFQYYEEEERQRGNFPDRFSGHQFPNYSSELNVNALLLGDSALYLCASSGALNTEAFFGQGTRLTVV.

The gene calls are TRBV5-1 and TRBJ1-4, with D possibly matching TRBD1 (6 bases). Trimming took off 4 bases at V and 4 bases at J, with 11 bases between the two ends. The CDR3 extends over 14 amino acids. Germline CDR1 is SGHRS and CDR2 is YFSETQ. CDR3 sequence reads: CASSPGDINEKLFF. The DNA for the CDR3 is TGCGCCAGCAGCCCTGGGGACATTAATGAAAAACTGTTTTTT.

The chain combines TRBV7-9 with TRBJ1-4, with TRBD1 matching over 8 bases. V lost 0 bases to trimming and J lost 5 bases; unmatched junction nucleotides: 2. The CDR3 sequence is 15 residues long. Germline loops: CDR1 SEHNR, CDR2 FQNEAQ (reference sequence). As DNA, the CDR3 is TGTGCCAGCAGCTTAGCAGGACAGGGAAATGAAAAACTGTTTTTT. Its protein is CASSLAGQGNEKLFF. The variable domain in full, with the rest retrieved from reference TRBV7-9 and TRBJ1-4, is DTGVSQNPRHKITKRGQNVTFRCDPISEHNRLYWYRQTLGQGPEFLTYFQNEAQLEKSRLLSDRFSAERPKGSFSTLEIQRTEQGDSAMYLCASSLAGQGNEKLFFGSGTQLSVL.

This rearrangement joins TRBV7-9 to TRBJ1-5, with 9 bases fitting TRBD1. Germline assignment: CDR1 SEHNR and CDR2 FQNEAQ (reference sequence). V lost 1 base, J lost 2 bases, and 0 bases stayed unmatched. The CDR3 loop spans 15 amino acids. CDR3 nucleotides: TGTGCCAGCAGCTTAGGGACAGGGGGCAATCAGCCCCAGCATTTT. This translates into CASSLGTGGNQPQHF.

The chain carries TRBV7-3 and TRBJ1-1, with D unresolved. Trimming pared 5 bases from V and 10 bases from J, leaving 23 bases between. The CDR3 extends over 15 amino acids. The germline V gene has CDR1 SGHTA and CDR2 FQGTGA. This CDR3 reads CASSAYGIPNGRAFF. CDR3 bases: TGTGCCAGCAGCGCCTACGGGATCCCGAACGGGCGAGCTTTCTTT.

The chain recombines TRBV19 with TRBJ2-2, with 12 nucleotides matching TRBD1. The CDR3 is 17 amino acids. J lost 6 bases, V lost 1 base, and 6 bases had no gene match. The germline CDR1 and CDR2 sequences are LNHDA and SQIVND (reference sequence). CDR3: CASSIGRGQGAAGELFF. The CDR3 region has the DNA TGTGCCAGTAGTATAGGGAGGGGACAGGGGGCCGCCGGGGAGCTGTTTTTT. The whole variable domain, remainder taken from reference TRBV19 and TRBJ2-2, is DGGITQSPKYLFRKEGQNVTLSCEQNLNHDAMYWYRQDPGQGLRLIYYSQIVNDFQKGDIAEGYSVSREKKESFPLTVTSAQKNPTAFYLCASSIGRGQGAAGELFFGEGSRLTVL.

The chain employs TRBV24-1 and TRBJ1-2; 10 bases fit TRBD1. Germline V gene lookup returns CDR1 KGHDR and CDR2 SFDVKD. J was trimmed by 2 bases and V by 4 bases; bases with no gene match: 3. The CDR3 has 15 residues. For the CDR3, the DNA is TGTGCCACCAGTGACCAGGGACAGGGGAACTATGGCTACACCTTC. Translation gives CATSDQGQGNYGYTF.

This sequence joins TRBV15 and TRBJ1-2, with 8 bases matching TRBD1. Trimming took 8 bases from V and 4 from J; bases not matched to a gene: 12. The CDR3 spans 15 residues. Germline CDR1 LNHNV, CDR2 YYDKDF (reference sequence). CDR3 loop: CATGQGGQFGYGYTF. CDR3 DNA: TGTGCCACCGGACAGGGAGGCCAATTCGGCTATGGCTACACCTTC.

The chain employs TRBV6-6 and TRBJ2-7, with TRBD2 identical over 8 bases. Germline V gene sequence: CDR1 MNHNY, CDR2 SVGAGI (reference sequence). The CDR3 contains 15 residues. V lost 4 bases to trimming and J lost 6 bases; unmatched junction nucleotides: 11. Written as DNA, the CDR3 is TGTGCCAGCAGTTTCCCGGGAGGGGCCACCCGCGAGCAGTACTTC. It encodes CASSFPGGATREQYF.